The clone carrying this T cell receptor (beta chain) was seen a few times. Its antigen is as yet unknown. V lost 0 bases to trimming and J lost 7 bases; unmatched junction nucleotides: 9. Looked up from germline, CDR1 is SGHTA and CDR2 is FQGNSA. This CDR3 spans 16 amino acids. This entry belongs to a study of T-cell memory formation after mild COVID-19. At the level of the study: Clustering of TCRs was largely donor specific. Findings of the study overall: Later expanders leaned toward CD4+, whereas clones contracting from day 15 to 85 were balanced CD4/CD8. What remained unconfirmed was the SARS-CoV-2 specificity of second-wave clones peaking on day 37.

Barcoded TCR alpha and TCR beta cDNA libraries with UMIs came from 5'RACE using constant-segment primers. Each CDR3 protein gets one entry after TCRdb re-called the 5' RACE reads with MiXCR. This table holds just under 350,000 distinct CDR3 sequences, roughly 13% found once. Material: PBMCs or a T cell subset sorted from them (not recorded which). This TCR came from a man between 18 and 35 years old who had mild COVID-19 (a few samples of this study predate the infection). Cell type and time point are not known. This chain uses TRBV7-2 with TRBJ2-3, with 8 bases lining up with TRBD2. As DNA, the CDR3 is TGTGCCAGCAGCTTAGCGCTTACGGGGGGGCGAAATACGCAGTATTTT. This translates into CASSLALTGGRNTQYF.